The 2 T cell receptor beta chains reported below all come from one sample, sequenced in a study of chemoradiotherapy in HPV16-positive cancers. Clones were read by immunoSEQ multiplex PCR, and TCRdb kept only the in-frame ones, dropping some. This sample has some 27,000 clones, with roughly nine tenths found just once. Sequencing was performed on blood, taken from a patient who underwent chemoradiotherapy. These receptor sequences come from a human donor with HPV-associated anogenital cancer.

The genes are TRBV13 and TRBJ2-1; perhaps TRBD2 as D (7 bases). Germline CDR1 is PRHDT and CDR2 is FYEKMQ (reference sequence). This CDR3 has 15 residues. Trimming took 3 bases from V and 8 from J, leaving 17 bases between them. CDR3 DNA sequence: TGTGCCAGCAGCTTGAGCCTAAGGGAGGGGGATGAGCAGTTCTTC. It translates to CASSLSLREGDEQFF.

This rearrangement joins TRBV10-3 to TRBJ2-7; D tentatively fits TRBD1 or TRBD2 (5 bases each). The CDR3 contains 12 residues. Germline CDR1 ENHRY, CDR2 SYGVKD. V lost 5 bases and J lost 5, with 10 bases in between. The CDR3 sequence is CAISQGAHEQYF. The CDR3 coding sequence is TGTGCCATCAGTCAGGGAGCCCACGAGCAGTACTTC.